These 17 T cell receptor beta chains came from one sample sequenced in a study of cytomegalovirus exposure and HLA in healthy donors. PCR primers comprised 60 Vbeta and 13 Jbeta primers. Measured with immunoSEQ multiplex PCR; TCRdb has only the in-frame clones, and not every one. Among roughly 120,000 clones listed, 80% were seen once. The sample consisted of PBMCs. These receptors were obtained from a man between 25 and 39 years old in good health and CMV-seronegative.

V is TRBV19 and J is TRBJ2-7; 7 bases line up with TRBD2. Trimming removed 4 bases from V and 3 bases from J; junction bases left unmatched: 9. Germline V gene sequence: CDR1 LNHDA, CDR2 SQIVND (reference sequence). The CDR3 runs to 15 residues. CDR3 loop: CASSSRVGGSYEQYF. Here the CDR3 DNA reads TGTGCCAGTAGTAGTCGCGTCGGGGGGAGCTACGAGCAGTACTTC.

This chain joins TRBV7-9 and TRBJ2-7, with unresolved D. CDR1 is SEHNR and CDR2 is FQNEAQ in the germline V gene (reference sequence). The V end was cut by 7 bases, the J end by 0 bases, with 10 bases between. The CDR3 has 13 residues. This CDR3 reads CASKAQSSYEQYF. The CDR3 DNA reads TGTGCCAGCAAAGCACAGAGCTCCTACGAGCAGTACTTC.

This rearrangement joins TRBV29-1 to TRBJ2-5, with D possibly TRBD1 on 6 matching bases. The end of the DNA fits TRBJ2-7 better, so the J call may be wrong. This CDR3 contains 13 residues. Germline V lookup: CDR1 SQVTM, CDR2 ANQGSEA. CDR3 amino acids: CSVATGLNYEQYF. The CDR3 bases are TGCAGCGTTGCCACAGGGCTTAACTACGAGCAGTACTTC.

This sequence joins TRBV19 and TRBJ1-3; TRBD1 is a possible D gene (6 bases). The CDR3 is 16 residues long. CDR1 LNHDA and CDR2 SQIVND come from the germline V gene (reference sequence). V was shortened by 8 bases and J by 0 bases, with 17 bases between the two germline ends. The CDR3 reads CASEHTGQNSGNTIYF. The DNA of the CDR3 is TGTGCCAGTGAACACACAGGACAGAACTCTGGAAACACCATATATTTT.

The chain is built from TRBV27 and TRBJ1-2, with D perhaps TRBD1 (6 bases). The CDR3 is made up of 16 amino acids. CDR1 is MNHEY, CDR2 SMNVEV, per germline (reference sequence). Trimming cost V 6 bases and J 2 bases, with 19 bases left between them. CDR3 in amino acids: CASSQGRPSINYGYTF. DNA of the CDR3: TGTGCCAGCAGCCAGGGGCGGCCGTCGATAAACTATGGCTACACCTTC.

The chain carries TRBV9 and TRBJ2-5, with D hard to call. V lost 0 bases to trimming and J lost 5 bases, with 11 bases between them. This CDR3 has 14 residues. Germline lookup yields CDR1 SGDLS and CDR2 YYNGEE. CDR3 sequence: CASSVDGLRETQYF. The CDR3 DNA is TGTGCCAGCAGCGTAGATGGTCTCCGGGAGACCCAGTACTTC.

V gene TRBV5-1 combines with J gene TRBJ2-7; no definite D call. The germline CDR1 and CDR2 sequences are SGHRS and YFSETQ. Trimming took off 0 bases at V and 3 bases at J, with 7 bases between the two ends. The CDR3 length is 13 residues. Here the CDR3 DNA reads TGCGCCAGCAGCTTGGGGGCAGGCTACGAGCAGTACTTC. Protein product: CASSLGAGYEQYF.

CDR3 region: CASSTNRDRGVAGELFF. CDR3 coding DNA: TGTGCCAGCAGCACAAACCGGGACAGGGGTGTAGCCGGGGAGCTGTTTTTT. This chain connects TRBV9 to TRBJ2-2; 10 bases fit TRBD1. V lost 4 bases to trimming and J lost 6 bases; unmatched junction nucleotides: 12. The germline CDR1 and CDR2 sequences are SGDLS and YYNGEE. This CDR3 has 17 residues.

This clone was seen a handful of times. CDR3 sequence (DNA): TGTGCCAGTAGTATAGAGGACAGCTACTATGGCTACACCTTC. Translation: CASSIEDSYYGYTF. This chain connects TRBV19 to TRBJ1-2, with D possibly being TRBD1 (6 bases). V was pared by 0 bases and J by 3 bases, with 8 bases between. The CDR3 runs to 14 residues. Germline V CDR1 and CDR2: LNHDA, SQIVND (reference sequence).

This clone turned up a few times. The V call is TRBV14, the J call TRBJ1-1; D possibly corresponds to TRBD1 (5 bases). The ends were cut back, 0 bases at V and 4 bases at J, with 9 bases in the middle. Germline-derived CDR1 and CDR2 are SGHDN and FVKESK. The CDR3 loop spans 14 amino acids. The CDR3 DNA is TGTGCCAGCAGCCAAGAGGGGGGAGTCACTGAAGCTTTCTTT. Its protein is CASSQEGGVTEAFF.

V gene TRBV9 combines with J gene TRBJ2-7; D possibly corresponds to TRBD2 (5 bases). The CDR3 has 16 amino acids. The V and J ends lost 3 bases and 0 bases respectively, with 16 bases between them. Per germline, CDR1 SGDLS and CDR2 YYNGEE. CDR3 in amino acids: CASSAREGTSSYEQYF. The CDR3 DNA follows: TGTGCCAGCAGCGCGCGTGAGGGAACGAGCTCCTACGAGCAGTACTTC.

This clone was observed a few times. The chain recombines TRBV5-1 with TRBJ1-1; 8 nucleotides align to TRBD1. Germline V CDR1 and CDR2: SGHRS, YFSETQ. Germline trimming cut 8 bases from V and 4 bases from J; bases unmatched to any gene: 7. This CDR3 has 13 residues. For the CDR3, the DNA is TGCGCCAGTCGGACAGGGTGGAGCACTGAAGCTTTCTTT. It translates to CASRTGWSTEAFF.

V is TRBV27 and J is TRBJ2-7, with TRBD2 matching over 12 bases. Germline CDR1 and CDR2: MNHEY and SMNVEV (reference sequence). This CDR3 has 15 amino acids. With V trimmed by 3 bases and J by 6 bases, 6 bases remained unmatched. CDR3: CASSLVGLAGGEQYF. The DNA for the CDR3 is TGTGCCAGCAGTTTGGTGGGACTAGCGGGCGGCGAGCAGTACTTC.

This clone was found a few times. This chain uses TRBV4-1 with TRBJ1-4; 7 nucleotides align to TRBD1. The CDR3 has 14 residues. The germline V gene encodes CDR1 MGHRA and CDR2 YSYEKL. V lost 1 base to trimming and J lost 12 bases; unmatched junction nucleotides: 8. The chain's CDR3 is CASSQGTGLGELFF. The DNA of the CDR3 is TGCGCCAGCAGCCAAGGGACAGGTCTGGGAGAACTGTTTTTT.

The chain couples TRBV27 to TRBJ1-5; tentative D call: TRBD1 (6 bases). CDR3 size: 15 residues. Germline V gene data show CDR1 as MNHEY and CDR2 as SMNVEV (reference sequence). Trimming left V 8 bases short and J 0 bases short, with 14 bases between. CDR3 in DNA: TGTGCCAGCTCCAACAGGGAGTATAGCAATCAGCCCCAGCATTTT. Its translation is CASSNREYSNQPQHF.

V and J are TRBV28 and TRBJ2-7; 9 bases line up with TRBD1. There are 17 residues in the CDR3. The trim removed 4 bases at V and 2 bases at J, leaving 12 bases unmatched. From germline, CDR1 is MDHEN and CDR2 SYDVKM. The CDR3 bases are TGTGCCAGCAGTTCTGGACAGGGGTTTGCTGGACCCTACGAGCAGTACTTC. As protein: CASSSGQGFAGPYEQYF.

About this clone itself: Its ends do not fully match the called genes, so a read error is possible. The chain carries TRBV7-9 and TRBJ1-5; possible D gene TRBD1, 5 bases. Germline-derived CDR1 and CDR2 are SEHNR and FQNEAQ (reference sequence). The CDR3 has 16 residues. The CDR3: CSSSLYPGPSNQPQHF. The CDR3 DNA reads as TGTTCCAGCAGCTTATACCCAGGGCCGAGCAATCAGCCCCAGCATTTT.